This T cell receptor beta chain was sequenced in a study of OX40 agonist ivuxolimab in advanced cancers. For the study in its entirety: Ivuxolimab was an agonistic, fully human IgG2 monoclonal antibody directed against OX40 (CD134), a costimulatory receptor. Partial responses were achieved by three dose-escalation patients, of whom one had hepatocellular carcinoma and two had cutaneous melanoma. Of the roughly 51 dose-escalation patients, hepatocellular carcinoma was present in around 20, melanoma in approximately 15, renal cell carcinoma in 9 and head and neck cancer in 9. Patients were allowed to have had prior anti-PD-1, anti-PD-L1 or anti-CTLA-4 therapy, and around two fifths of the dose-escalation patients had been treated with checkpoint inhibitors. Peripheral TCRbeta sequencing was intended to test whether TCR sequence diversity was altered and clonal T-cell expansion was caused by ivuxolimab. In the dose-escalation cohort, around four fifths of patients were male, and the mean age was around 60 years, with a range of about 23 to 90. The paper covers the monotherapy dose-escalation part of the phase I ivuxolimab trial, which included N of about 56 patients. Intravenous ivuxolimab was administered to patients every 2 weeks at six dose levels: 0.01, 0.1, 0.3, 1.5, 3 and 10 mg/kg. General conclusions and limits of the study: Antigen specificity was not determined for the clonally expanded peripheral T cells. On average, CD8+ T cells showed more expanded clones than CD4+ T cells after ivuxolimab. At doses of 0.1 to 3.0 mg/kg, clonal expansion of both CD4+ and CD8+ T cells in blood was seen between baseline and week 6. Low levels of normalized T-cell clonal expansion were also shown by some nonresponding patients. In the 0.1-3.0 mg/kg groups, partial responders had among the lowest normalized peripheral clonal expansion, particularly in CD8+ T cells.

The trial excluded patients who had a history of autoimmune disease or who were on systemic immunosuppression. In every dose cohort, peripheral blood was drawn for TCR sequencing at baseline, cycle 4 day 1, and cycle 7 day 1. Samples were obtained from an open-label, multicenter, first-in-human phase I dose-escalation trial of ivuxolimab. Adults with locally advanced or metastatic melanoma, renal cell carcinoma, hepatocellular carcinoma or head and neck squamous cell carcinoma were enrolled in the trial. CD4+ and CD8+ T cells were sorted separately from peripheral blood before TCR sequencing. Concerning this clone: Its antigen is not yet known. Base qualities are not provided; no much larger clone lies one nucleotide away.

V drops 0 bases and J drops 4 bases, leaving 17 bases in between. Its CDR3 holds 18 amino acids, cysteine through phenylalanine. Only the CDR3 DNA stays, 54 bases, in frame from base 1. CDR1 SGHRS and CDR2 YFSETQ are derived from the germline V gene. To sequence the TCRbeta CDR3 region, genomic DNA was isolated from the sorted cells. The immunoSEQ Assay was used for sequencing of TCRbeta CDR3 regions. TCRdb took over this immuneACCESS table, retaining in-frame rearrangements with V and J assigned. Such tables are incomplete; in checked studies, under half of the missing clones stem from an unresolved V gene, and the remainder is unexplained. This sample comprises some 45,000 clones, around 88% of them detected only once. 30% to 45% of the sample is held by the ten biggest clonotypes.

This sequence was found in an adult with an advanced solid tumor such as melanoma, head and neck, liver or kidney cancer. The chain is made from TRBV5-1 and TRBJ2-6; the D gene is tentatively TRBD1 or TRBD2, each matching 5 bases. The sequences come from CD4+ or CD8+ T cells sorted from blood, collected in a trial of the OX40 agonist ivuxolimab. The CDR3 here reads CASSLGTGRLTGANVLTF. In nucleotide form, the sequence is TGCGCCAGCAGCTTGGGGACGGGACGGTTAACCGGGGCCAACGTCCTGACTTTC.